This TCR beta chain was identified in a study of cytomegalovirus exposure and HLA in healthy donors. General study findings and limits: 87-base-pair reads could not separate some V segments, including TRBV6-2 and TRBV6-3. Reportedly, diagnosis of cytomegalovirus status by the classifier showed high specificity and sensitivity.

With 60 Vbeta and 13 Jbeta primers, the PCR was carried out. Original handling: Later, some 75 million unique TCR beta chains were counted in an analysis, and approximately 10 million of them were shared. Some clones are missing from TCRdb's copy, which holds only in-frame ones; the method was immunoSEQ multiplex PCR. That table is the source of V, J and clone size, and D and trimming were worked out from the DNA. The sample includes about 89,000 clones, less than 65% seen only once; the top ten take roughly 6.7%. Note on this clone: No antigen is known for it.

Germline CDR1 SGHAT, CDR2 FQNNGV. V was pared by 0 bases and J by 8 bases, with 7 bases between. CDR3 size: 13 residues. The chain joins TRBV11-2 to TRBJ1-4; D gene uncertain. Source material: PBMCs. The sequence was collected from a woman in her thirties in good health and CMV-seronegative. CDR3 DNA sequence: TGTGCCAGCAGCTTAGATGTGGCAGAAAAACTGTTTTTT. Amino acid sequence: CASSLDVAEKLFF.